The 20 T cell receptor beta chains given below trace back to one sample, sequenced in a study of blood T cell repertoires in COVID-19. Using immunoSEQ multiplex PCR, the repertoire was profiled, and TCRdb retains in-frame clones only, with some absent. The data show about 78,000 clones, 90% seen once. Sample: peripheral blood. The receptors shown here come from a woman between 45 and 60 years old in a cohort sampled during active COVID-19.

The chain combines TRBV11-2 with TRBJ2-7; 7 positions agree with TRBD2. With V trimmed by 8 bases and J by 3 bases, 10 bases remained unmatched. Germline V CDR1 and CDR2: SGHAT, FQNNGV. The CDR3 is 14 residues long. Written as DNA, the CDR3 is TGTGCCAGCGGGAGGGGTCGCACCCTCTACGAGCAGTACTTC. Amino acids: CASGRGRTLYEQYF.

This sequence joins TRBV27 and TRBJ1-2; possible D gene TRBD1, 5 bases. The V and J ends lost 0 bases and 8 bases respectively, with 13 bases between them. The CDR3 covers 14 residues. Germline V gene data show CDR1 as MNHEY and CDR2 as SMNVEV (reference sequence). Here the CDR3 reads CASSLSPGGEGYTF. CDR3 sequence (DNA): TGTGCCAGCAGTTTATCTCCGGGGGGGGAAGGCTACACCTTC.

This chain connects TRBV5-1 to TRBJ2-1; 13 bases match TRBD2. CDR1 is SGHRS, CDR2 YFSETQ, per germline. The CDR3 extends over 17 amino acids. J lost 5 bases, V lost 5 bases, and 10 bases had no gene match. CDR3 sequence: CASRSLSGTSGNNEQFF. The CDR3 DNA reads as TGCGCCAGCAGATCTCTCTCGGGGACTAGCGGGAACAATGAGCAGTTCTTC.

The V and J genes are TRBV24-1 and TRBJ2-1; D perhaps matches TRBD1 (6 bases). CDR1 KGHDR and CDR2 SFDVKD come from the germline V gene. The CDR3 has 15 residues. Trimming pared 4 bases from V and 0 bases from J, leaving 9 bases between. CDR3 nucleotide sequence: TGTGCCACCAGTGAGGGGGCGAGCTCCTACAATGAGCAGTTCTTC. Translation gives CATSEGASSYNEQFF.

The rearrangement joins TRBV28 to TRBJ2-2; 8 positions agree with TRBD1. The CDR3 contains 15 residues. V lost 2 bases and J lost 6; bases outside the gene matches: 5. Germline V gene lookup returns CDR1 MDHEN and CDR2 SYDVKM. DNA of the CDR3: TGTGCCAGCAGTTTAAGGACAGGGTGGGCCGGGGAGCTGTTTTTT. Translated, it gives CASSLRTGWAGELFF.

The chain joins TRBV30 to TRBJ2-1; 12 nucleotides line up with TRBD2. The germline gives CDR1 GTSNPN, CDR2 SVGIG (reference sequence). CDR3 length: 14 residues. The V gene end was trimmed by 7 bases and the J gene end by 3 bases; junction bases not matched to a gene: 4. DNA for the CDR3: TGTGCCTTATGGACTAGCGGGAACTACAATGAGCAGTTCTTC. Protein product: CALWTSGNYNEQFF.

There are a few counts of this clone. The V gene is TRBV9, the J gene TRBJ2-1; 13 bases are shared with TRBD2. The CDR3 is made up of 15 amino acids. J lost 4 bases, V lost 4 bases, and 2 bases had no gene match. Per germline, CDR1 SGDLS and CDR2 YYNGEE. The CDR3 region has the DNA TGTGCCAGCAGCTCGACTAGCGGGGGGTACAATGAGCAGTTCTTC. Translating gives CASSSTSGGYNEQFF.

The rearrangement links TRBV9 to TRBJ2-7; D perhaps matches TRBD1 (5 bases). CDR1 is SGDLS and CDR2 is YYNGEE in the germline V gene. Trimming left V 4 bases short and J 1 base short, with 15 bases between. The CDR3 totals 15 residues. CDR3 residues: CASSPQNRLSYEQYF. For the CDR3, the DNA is TGTGCCAGCAGCCCCCAGAACAGGCTGTCCTACGAGCAGTACTTC.

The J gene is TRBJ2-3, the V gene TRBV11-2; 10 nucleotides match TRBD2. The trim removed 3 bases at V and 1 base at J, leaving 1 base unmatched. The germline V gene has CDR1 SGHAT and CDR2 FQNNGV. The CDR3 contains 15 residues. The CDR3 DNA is TGTGCCAGCAGCTTGCTAGCGGGAGGCACAGATACGCAGTATTTT. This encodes CASSLLAGGTDTQYF.

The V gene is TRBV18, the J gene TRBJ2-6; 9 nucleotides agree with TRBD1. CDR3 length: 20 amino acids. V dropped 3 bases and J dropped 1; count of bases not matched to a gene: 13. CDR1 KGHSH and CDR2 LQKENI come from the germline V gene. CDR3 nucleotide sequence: TGTGCCAGCTCACCCTTTTTCGCCGGGACAGGGTCATCTGGGGCCAACGTCCTGACTTTC. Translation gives CASSPFFAGTGSSGANVLTF.

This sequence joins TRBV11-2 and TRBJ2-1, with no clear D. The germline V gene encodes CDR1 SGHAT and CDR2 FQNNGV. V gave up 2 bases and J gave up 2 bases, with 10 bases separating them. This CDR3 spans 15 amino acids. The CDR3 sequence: CASSLSSGTYNEQFF. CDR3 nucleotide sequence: TGTGCCAGCAGCTTAAGTTCAGGTACCTACAATGAGCAGTTCTTC.

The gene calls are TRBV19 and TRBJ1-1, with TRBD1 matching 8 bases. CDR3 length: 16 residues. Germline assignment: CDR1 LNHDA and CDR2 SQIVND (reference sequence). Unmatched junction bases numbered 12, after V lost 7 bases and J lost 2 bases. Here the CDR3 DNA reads TGTGCCAGTATGGCCTTACAGGGGGGAGGAAACACTGAAGCTTTCTTT. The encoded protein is CASMALQGGGNTEAFF.

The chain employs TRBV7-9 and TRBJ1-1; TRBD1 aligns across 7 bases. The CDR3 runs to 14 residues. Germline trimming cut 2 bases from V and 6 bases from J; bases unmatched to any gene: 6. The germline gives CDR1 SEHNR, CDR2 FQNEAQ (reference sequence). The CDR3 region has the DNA TGTGCCAGCAGCTTACCCGGGACAGTAGCTGAAGCTTTCTTT. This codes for CASSLPGTVAEAFF.

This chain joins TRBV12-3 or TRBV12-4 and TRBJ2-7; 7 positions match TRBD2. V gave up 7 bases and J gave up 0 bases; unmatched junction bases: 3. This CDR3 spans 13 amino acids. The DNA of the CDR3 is TGTGCCAGCACCCGGGACTACTCCTACGAGCAGTACTTC. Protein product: CASTRDYSYEQYF.

The CDR3 sequence is CASSVAALAGGYEQYF. The CDR3 nucleotides are TGTGCCAGCAGCGTAGCCGCTCTAGCGGGAGGCTACGAGCAGTACTTC. This chain uses TRBV9 with TRBJ2-7; TRBD2 agrees at 11 bases. The germline V gene encodes CDR1 SGDLS and CDR2 YYNGEE. The V gene end was trimmed by 0 bases and the J gene end by 3 bases; junction bases not matched to a gene: 5. CDR3 size: 16 residues.

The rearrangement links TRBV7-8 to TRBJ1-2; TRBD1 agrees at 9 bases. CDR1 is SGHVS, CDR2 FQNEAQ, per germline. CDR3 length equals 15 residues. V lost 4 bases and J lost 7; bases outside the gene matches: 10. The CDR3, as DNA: TGTGCCAGCAGCTCGCGGGACAGGGCATTTGGTGGCTACACCTTC. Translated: CASSSRDRAFGGYTF. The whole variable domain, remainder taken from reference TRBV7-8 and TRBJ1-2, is GAGVSQSPRYKVAKRGQDVALRCDPISGHVSLFWYQQALGQGPEFLTYFQNEAQLDKSGLPSDRFFAERPEGSVSTLKIQRTQQEDSAVYLCASSSRDRAFGGYTFGSGTRLTVV.

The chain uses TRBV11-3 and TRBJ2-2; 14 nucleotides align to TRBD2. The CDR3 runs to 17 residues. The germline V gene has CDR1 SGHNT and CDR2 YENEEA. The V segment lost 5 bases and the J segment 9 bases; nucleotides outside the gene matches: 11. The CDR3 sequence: CASSPGTSGSHRRELFF. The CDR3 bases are TGTGCCAGCAGCCCAGGGACTAGCGGGAGCCACCGTAGGGAGCTGTTTTTT.

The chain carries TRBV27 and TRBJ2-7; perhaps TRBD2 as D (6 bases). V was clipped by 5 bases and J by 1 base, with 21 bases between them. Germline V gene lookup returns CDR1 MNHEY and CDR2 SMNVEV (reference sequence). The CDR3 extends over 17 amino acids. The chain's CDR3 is CASSNPPGRAGSYEQYF. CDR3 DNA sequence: TGTGCCAGCAGTAACCCGCCCGGAAGGGCGGGATCCTACGAGCAGTACTTC.

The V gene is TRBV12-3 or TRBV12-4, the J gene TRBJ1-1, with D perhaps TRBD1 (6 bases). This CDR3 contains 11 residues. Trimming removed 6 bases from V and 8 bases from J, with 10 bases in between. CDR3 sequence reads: CASSPTGEAFF. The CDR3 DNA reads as TGTGCCAGCAGCCCAACAGGGGAAGCTTTCTTT.

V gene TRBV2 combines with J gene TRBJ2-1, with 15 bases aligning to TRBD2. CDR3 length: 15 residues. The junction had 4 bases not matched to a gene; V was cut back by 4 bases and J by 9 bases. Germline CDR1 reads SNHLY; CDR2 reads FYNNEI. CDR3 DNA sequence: TGTGCCAGCAGTGGGACTAGCGGGAGGGTTAGTGAGCAGTTCTTC. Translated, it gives CASSGTSGRVSEQFF.